This TCR beta chain was documented in a study of cytomegalovirus exposure and HLA in healthy donors. The PCR made use of 60 Vbeta and 13 Jbeta primers. Method: immunoSEQ multiplex PCR; TCRdb's copy keeps in-frame clones and lacks some. The sample consists of fewer than 300,000 clones, about nine tenths of them appearing once. This CDR3 region has 13 residues. CDR1 is SGHRS and CDR2 is YFSETQ in the germline V gene. V lost 8 bases and J lost 6, with 18 bases in between. Study-level points and caveats: An analysis done earlier found most TCR beta V segments productive about 90% or about 30% of the time.

Of note for this clone: Antigen specificity is unknown.

This sequence was found in a man aged 40-55 years in good health and CMV-seropositive. What was sequenced was PBMCs. The chain recombines TRBV5-1 with TRBJ2-7; D is possibly TRBD1 (5 bases). The CDR3, as DNA: TGCGCCAGTTCTACGGTCCAGGGCCGCGAGCAGTACTTC. Amino acids: CASSTVQGREQYF.